Shown below are 27 T cell receptor beta chains from a single sample sequenced in a study of T cells in Graves' hyperthyroidism and ophthalmopathy. RNA transcripts yielded amplified TCR beta CDR3 regions. HTBI primers drove first-round RT-PCR of the TCR CDR3. TCRdb independently ran MiXCR on the multiplex PCR reads; one entry per CDR3 protein. The sample lists a few hundred thousand distinct CDR3 sequences, just under 15% occurring once. The sequenced sample consisted of blood. Receptors were obtained from a woman aged 25 to 39 with Graves' hyperthyroidism.

This clonotype was observed a handful of times. CDR3 loop: CASSAPGGGYWGYTF. Written as DNA, the CDR3 is TGTGCCAGCAGCGCCCCCGGGGGCGGTTATTGGGGCTACACCTTC. The gene calls are TRBV9 and TRBJ1-2; D possibly corresponds to TRBD1 (6 bases). The CDR3 is 15 amino acids. With 3 bases removed from V and 8 bases from J, the gap between germline ends came to 20 bases. Germline loops: CDR1 SGDLS, CDR2 YYNGEE.

This clonotype was picked up many times. The chain joins TRBV27 to TRBJ2-3; 11 bases map to TRBD2. Germline loops: CDR1 MNHEY, CDR2 SMNVEV (reference sequence). V was clipped by 2 bases and J by 7 bases; unmatched bases: 5. The CDR3 consists of 15 residues. CDR3 nucleotides: TGTGCCAGCAGTTTACTAGCGGGAGGACCCAATACGCAGTATTTT. This codes for CASSLLAGGPNTQYF.

This clonotype occurred a few times. The chain is built from TRBV20-1 and TRBJ2-1; D ambiguous. CDR3 length equals 11 residues. V was cut by 8 bases and J by 6 bases, with 11 bases left in between. Germline CDR1 and CDR2: DFQATT and SNEGSKA (reference sequence). The CDR3 loop is CSTGRANEQFF. The DNA for the CDR3 is TGCAGTACCGGACGGGCCAATGAGCAGTTCTTC.

The V gene is TRBV24-1, the J gene TRBJ2-2; 9 positions agree with TRBD1. CDR3 length equals 17 residues. J lost 2 bases, V lost 3 bases, and 6 bases had no gene match. CDR1 is KGHDR and CDR2 is SFDVKD in the germline V gene. CDR3 nucleotide sequence: TGTGCCACCAGTGATCCCCCGGGACAGGGAAACACCGGGGAGCTGTTTTTT. It translates to CATSDPPGQGNTGELFF.

The rearrangement links TRBV27 to TRBJ2-3; 8 nucleotides align to TRBD2. The V gene end was trimmed by 7 bases and the J gene end by 0 bases; junction bases not matched to a gene: 9. The CDR3 runs 16 residues. Germline CDR1 is MNHEY and CDR2 is SMNVEV (reference sequence). In DNA, the CDR3 is TGTGCCAGCAAAATATCGGGAGGGCTTAGCACAGATACGCAGTATTTT. This sequence encodes CASKISGGLSTDTQYF.

The genes are TRBV29-1 and TRBJ2-1, with 11 bases aligning to TRBD2. Per germline, CDR1 SQVTM and CDR2 ANQGSEA. The CDR3 sequence is 14 residues long. Germline trimming cut 6 bases from V and 4 bases from J; bases unmatched to any gene: 5. CDR3 region: CSVETSGAYNEQFF. The CDR3 DNA is TGCAGCGTGGAGACTAGCGGGGCATACAATGAGCAGTTCTTC.

The chain uses TRBV24-1 and TRBJ1-2; D is unclear. With 4 bases removed from V and 5 bases from J, the gap between germline ends came to 13 bases. Germline CDR1 is KGHDR and CDR2 is SFDVKD. The CDR3 totals 14 residues. Here the CDR3 reads CATSDRRKGYGYTF. CDR3 DNA: TGTGCCACCAGTGACCGCAGGAAGGGATATGGCTACACCTTC.

This clonotype appeared a few times. The chain carries TRBV10-2 and TRBJ2-3, with 7 bases matching TRBD2. The CDR3 spans 14 residues. Germline loops: CDR1 WSHSY, CDR2 SAAADI. Trimming at V came to 6 bases and at J to 6 bases, leaving 9 bases not matched to a gene. The CDR3 region has the DNA TGCGCCAGCAGCGGGGGAGGGATAGGGGATACGCAGTATTTT. Its translation: CASSGGGIGDTQYF.

At least ten counts were recorded for this clonotype. The V and J genes are TRBV20-1 and TRBJ2-1; the match to TRBD2 covers 10 bases. The J segment lost 8 bases and the V segment lost 1 base, leaving 2 bases of the junction unmatched. Per the germline V gene, CDR1 is DFQATT and CDR2 is SNEGSKA (reference sequence). The CDR3 runs 13 residues. The CDR3 region has the DNA TGCAGTGCTAGAGTACTAGCGGGACATGAGCAGTTCTTC. Its protein product is CSARVLAGHEQFF.

In its sample, this clonotype was seen many times. The chain is built from TRBV2 and TRBJ2-5; TRBD2 agrees at 9 bases. The CDR3 runs 15 residues. The junction had 6 bases not matched to a gene; V was cut back by 5 bases and J by 2 bases. Per the germline V gene, CDR1 is SNHLY and CDR2 is FYNNEI. CDR3 sequence reads: CASSNLAGPQETQYF. Written as DNA, the CDR3 is TGTGCCAGCAGTAACCTAGCGGGGCCTCAAGAGACCCAGTACTTC.

This clonotype was seen only a few times. The V and J genes are TRBV19 and TRBJ2-7; the D gene is possibly TRBD1 (6 bases). V lost 2 bases to trimming and J lost 2 bases, with 13 bases between them. Germline CDR1 reads LNHDA; CDR2 reads SQIVND (reference sequence). The CDR3 sequence is 15 residues long. Here the CDR3 reads CASSIPNRDPYEQYF. The CDR3 nucleotides read TGTGCCAGTAGTATACCGAACAGGGATCCCTACGAGCAGTACTTC.

This clonotype was counted ten times or more. The chain carries TRBV28 and TRBJ2-1, with D unclear. The CDR3 sequence is 14 residues long. Trimming stripped 5 bases from V and 9 bases from J, with 17 bases between. Germline loops: CDR1 MDHEN, CDR2 SYDVKM. CDR3 in amino acids: CASSPAMQVAEQFF. As DNA, the CDR3 is TGTGCCAGCAGTCCTGCGATGCAGGTCGCTGAGCAGTTCTTC.

This clonotype was counted a few times. The CDR3 here is CASSLGLDAAGTYEQYF. The CDR3 DNA reads TGTGCCAGCAGCTTAGGGCTGGATGCAGCGGGTACCTACGAGCAGTACTTC. The V and J genes are TRBV7-9 and TRBJ2-7; perhaps TRBD2 as D (6 bases). V lost 1 base and J lost 2, with 18 bases in between. CDR1 SEHNR and CDR2 FQNEAQ come from the germline V gene (reference sequence). The CDR3 has 17 residues.

This clonotype was picked up many times. This chain joins TRBV11-2 and TRBJ2-5, with 11 nucleotides matching TRBD2. After removal of 4 bases from V and 6 bases from J, the junction contained 4 bases not matched to a gene. Germline CDR1 SGHAT, CDR2 FQNNGV. There are 14 residues in the CDR3. The CDR3 DNA reads TGTGCCAGCAGCTCACTAGCGGGAGCACAGACCCAGTACTTC. Translated: CASSSLAGAQTQYF. The full variable domain, completed using reference TRBV11-2 and TRBJ2-5, is EAGVAQSPRYKIIEKRQSVAFWCNPISGHATLYWYQQILGQGPKLLIQFQNNGVVDDSQLPKDRFSAERLKGVDSTLKIQPAKLEDSAVYLCASSSLAGAQTQYFGPGTRLLVL.

This clonotype was seen more than once but under ten times. As DNA, the CDR3 is TGTGCCACCAGCAGAGATGGGGGTTTGGGCACCGGGGAGCTGTTTTTT. Its translation is CATSRDGGLGTGELFF. The rearrangement uses TRBV15 and TRBJ2-2, with D perhaps TRBD1 or TRBD2 (5 bases each). V was cut by 0 bases and J by 4 bases, with 12 bases left in between. This CDR3 is built from 16 residues. Germline values: CDR1 LNHNV, CDR2 YYDKDF (reference sequence).

This clonotype was picked up many times. This sequence joins TRBV29-1 and TRBJ2-7; a weak D match, TRBD1 (6 bases). This CDR3 is built from 12 residues. Germline loops: CDR1 SQVTM, CDR2 ANQGSEA. The V end lost 3 bases, the J end lost 6 bases, and 12 bases lay between the germline ends. Here the CDR3 reads CSVDHGTLEQYF. CDR3 DNA: TGCAGCGTTGATCACGGGACACTCGAGCAGTACTTC.

This clonotype has ten or more counts. CDR3 in DNA: TGCAGTGCTCTGGACAGCTACGAGCAGTACTTC. Protein sequence: CSALDSYEQYF. The chain combines TRBV20-1 with TRBJ2-7, with D possibly being TRBD1 (6 bases). The V and J ends lost 5 bases and 3 bases respectively, with 8 bases between them. CDR3 length: 11 residues. Germline V gene data show CDR1 as DFQATT and CDR2 as SNEGSKA (reference sequence).

This clonotype has a handful of counts. The V call is TRBV13, the J call TRBJ2-1, with D tentatively TRBD1 (6 bases). The CDR3 totals 12 residues. Trimming cost V 5 bases and J 9 bases, with 11 bases left between them. Germline V lookup: CDR1 PRHDT, CDR2 FYEKMQ (reference sequence). The CDR3 DNA reads as TGTGCCAGCAGCACTAGGGGGTCTGAGCAGTTCTTC. Encoded protein: CASSTRGSEQFF.

This sequence joins TRBV28 and TRBJ2-2; no firm D call. The CDR3 is 15 amino acids. V was clipped by 3 bases and J by 6 bases, with 14 bases between them. Germline assignment: CDR1 MDHEN and CDR2 SYDVKM. CDR3 loop: CASSFQIGLSGELFF. In DNA form, the CDR3 reads TGTGCCAGCAGTTTCCAGATAGGGCTGTCCGGGGAGCTGTTTTTT.

This clonotype was picked up many times. The rearrangement joins TRBV20-1 to TRBJ2-1, with 7 bases matching TRBD2. Per the germline V gene, CDR1 is DFQATT and CDR2 is SNEGSKA (reference sequence). The CDR3 runs to 10 residues. This chain's CDR3 is CSAGVGEQFF. DNA for the CDR3: TGCAGCGCGGGGGTCGGTGAGCAGTTCTTC.

On this clonotype itself: A much larger clonotype is one base distant, so this may be a read error. The chain carries TRBV11-2 and TRBJ2-1; no clear D. Germline V gives CDR1 SGHAT, CDR2 FQNNGV. The V end lost 2 bases, the J end lost 10 bases, and 12 bases lay between the germline ends. This CDR3 spans 13 amino acids. The CDR3 sequence: CASSLRGVDEQFF. For the CDR3, the DNA is TGTGCCAGCAGCTTAAGAGGAGTGGACGAGCAGTTCTTC. The full variable domain, completed using reference TRBV11-2 and TRBJ2-1, is EAGVAQSPRYKIIEKRQSVAFWCNPISGHATLYWYQQILGQGPKLLIQFQNNGVVDDSQLPKDRFSAERLKGVDSTLKIQPAKLEDSAVYLCASSLRGVDEQFFGPGTRLTVL.

Ten or more counts support this clonotype. The V and J genes are TRBV18 and TRBJ2-3; a weak D match, TRBD1 (5 bases). The CDR3 is 14 residues long. V was shortened by 2 bases and J by 5 bases, with 11 bases between the two germline ends. From germline, CDR1 is KGHSH and CDR2 LQKENI. The CDR3 region is CASSPAGQGDTQYF. The CDR3 DNA is TGTGCCAGCTCACCAGCAGGGCAGGGAGATACGCAGTATTTT.

The V call is TRBV2, the J call TRBJ1-4; D may be TRBD1 (5 bases). There are 12 residues in the CDR3. Germline V gene lookup returns CDR1 SNHLY and CDR2 FYNNEI. Deletions cut 1 base from V and 12 bases from J, with 9 bases between. The DNA for the CDR3 is TGTGCCAGCAGTGAAGGCGGGGCAGAACTGTTTTTT. It is translated as CASSEGGAELFF.

The rearrangement links TRBV18 to TRBJ2-7, with TRBD1 as a possible D gene (5 bases). There are 13 residues in the CDR3. Germline V lookup: CDR1 KGHSH, CDR2 LQKENI. Between the trimmed V and J ends, which lost 1 base and 6 bases, there was a span of 10 bases. The CDR3 loop reads CASSPLTRAEQYF. In DNA form, the CDR3 reads TGTGCCAGCTCACCACTAACCAGGGCCGAGCAGTACTTC.

This clonotype appeared many times. The CDR3: CASSHASGRAGNEQFF. As DNA, the CDR3 is TGTGCCAGCAGCCACGCTAGCGGGAGGGCCGGGAATGAGCAGTTCTTC. This sequence joins TRBV7-9 and TRBJ2-1; TRBD2 agrees at 12 bases. Germline lookup yields CDR1 SEHNR and CDR2 FQNEAQ (reference sequence). The CDR3 contains 16 residues. With V trimmed by 5 bases and J by 7 bases, 9 bases remained unmatched.

There are many counts of this clonotype. The chain carries TRBV28 and TRBJ2-7, with a possible D match to TRBD2 (6 bases). Germline V gene sequence: CDR1 MDHEN, CDR2 SYDVKM. V shed 5 bases and J shed 3 bases, with 8 bases lying between them. The CDR3 contains 12 residues. CDR3 in amino acids: CASSGLYYEQYF. DNA of the CDR3: TGTGCCAGCAGTGGACTATACTACGAGCAGTACTTC.

This clonotype was observed a handful of times. V and J are TRBV5-1 and TRBJ2-3; the D gene is possibly TRBD1 (6 bases). Germline loops: CDR1 SGHRS, CDR2 YFSETQ. V lost 2 bases and J lost 5, with 9 bases in between. The CDR3 runs to 13 residues. The CDR3 sequence is CASSFLRGDTQYF. The CDR3 nucleotides are TGCGCCAGCAGCTTCCTCAGGGGAGATACGCAGTATTTT.